The 21 T cell receptor beta chains presented below share a single source sample, sequenced in a study of chemoradiotherapy in HPV16-positive cancers. The protocol was immunoSEQ multiplex PCR, while the TCRdb copy is restricted to in-frame clones and leaves out a portion. The repertoire holds more than 13,000 clones, about 86% seen once, with about 4% in the top ten. Sequencing was performed on blood, taken from a patient who underwent chemoradiotherapy. The receptors stem from a human donor with HPV-associated anogenital cancer.

This chain joins TRBV5-6 and TRBJ1-2; TRBD1 aligns across 7 bases. The ends lost 4 bases at V and 5 bases at J; junction bases unmatched: 11. Germline-derived CDR1 and CDR2 are SGHDT and YYEEEE. This CDR3 is 15 amino acids long. Here the CDR3 reads CASSPRNRGGYGYTF. For the CDR3, the DNA is TGTGCCAGCAGCCCGCGGAACAGGGGAGGATATGGCTACACCTTC. Variable domain in full (rest from reference TRBV5-6 and TRBJ1-2): DAGVTQSPTHLIKTRGQQVTLRCSPKSGHDTVSWYQQALGQGPQFIFQYYEEEERQRGNFPDRFSGHQFPNYSSELNVNALLLGDSALYLCASSPRNRGGYGYTFGSGTRLTVV.

This sequence joins TRBV5-5 and TRBJ1-2; D might be TRBD1 (6 bases). Germline loops: CDR1 SGHKS, CDR2 YYEKEE (reference sequence). Trimming stripped 6 bases from V and 4 bases from J, with 10 bases between. The CDR3 runs 12 residues. The CDR3, as DNA: TGTGCCAGCACTTTAGGGGGCTATGGCTACACCTTC. Translation gives CASTLGGYGYTF.

V gene TRBV28 combines with J gene TRBJ2-1; D perhaps matches TRBD2 (5 bases). Per the germline V gene, CDR1 is MDHEN and CDR2 is SYDVKM. This CDR3 has 18 residues. Trimming removed 2 bases at V and 0 bases at J, with 17 bases between. The CDR3 sequence: CASSLRFWRASSYNEQFF. The CDR3 DNA follows: TGTGCCAGCAGTTTAAGGTTCTGGCGGGCGAGCTCCTACAATGAGCAGTTCTTC.

In this sample, this clone turned up a few times. The chain carries TRBV6-1 and TRBJ2-1; D may match TRBD1 or TRBD2 (6 bases each). CDR1 and CDR2 (germline): MNHNS, SASEGT. V was clipped by 2 bases and J by 4 bases, with 12 bases between them. This CDR3 has 15 residues. Written as DNA, the CDR3 is TGTGCCAGCAGTGAACTGGGGGGCCCATACAATGAGCAGTTCTTC. Protein sequence: CASSELGGPYNEQFF.

The CDR3 region is CASSFKGTSGYNEQFF. Written as DNA, the CDR3 is TGCGCCAGCAGCTTTAAAGGGACTAGCGGCTACAATGAGCAGTTCTTC. The chain has TRBV5-1 and TRBJ2-1; 11 bases fit TRBD2. The CDR3 has 16 residues. Germline V gene sequence: CDR1 SGHRS, CDR2 YFSETQ. After removal of 2 bases from V and 3 bases from J, the junction contained 4 bases not matched to a gene.

In its sample, this clone is medium-sized. This chain joins TRBV6-5 and TRBJ1-2; 7 nucleotides agree with TRBD1. The CDR3 runs 15 residues. The germline CDR1 and CDR2 sequences are MNHEY and SVGAGI. The ends lost 6 bases at V and 5 bases at J; junction bases unmatched: 12. CDR3 in DNA: TGTGCCAGCAGCCCGACAGGGTCCAGTAATTATGGCTACACCTTC. Translation: CASSPTGSSNYGYTF.

The chain is built from TRBV6-5 and TRBJ1-1; no firm D call. There are 15 residues in the CDR3. V was clipped by 6 bases and J by 5 bases, with 19 bases between them. Germline V gene lookup returns CDR1 MNHEY and CDR2 SVGAGI. The CDR3 nucleotides are TGTGCCAGCAGCTACGCTAGGGCTGATCGGACTGAAGCTTTCTTT. Protein sequence: CASSYARADRTEAFF.

This clone was seen more than once but under ten times. The chain is built from TRBV10-1 and TRBJ2-7; D gene uncertain. The CDR3 is made up of 13 amino acids. Trimming shortened V by 4 bases and J by 0 bases, and 7 bases separated the two germline ends. Germline CDR1 reads WNHNN; CDR2 reads SYGVQD (reference sequence). The CDR3 loop reads CASSVDPSYEQYF. CDR3 in DNA: TGCGCCAGCAGTGTGGACCCCTCCTACGAGCAGTACTTC.

The V gene is TRBV7-2, the J gene TRBJ2-1; TRBD2 is a possible D gene (6 bases). This CDR3 is 15 amino acids long. The V gene's germline CDR1 is SGHTA and CDR2 FQGNSA. Trimming pared 2 bases from V and 2 bases from J, leaving 10 bases between. The CDR3 loop reads CASSLSASAYNEQFF. CDR3 bases: TGTGCCAGCAGCTTAAGCGCTAGCGCCTACAATGAGCAGTTCTTC. Looking up the rest from reference TRBV7-2 and TRBJ2-1 gives the full variable domain: GAGVSQSPSNKVTEKGKDVELRCDPISGHTALYWYRQSLGQGLEFLIYFQGNSAPDKSGLPSDRFSAERTGGSVSTLTIQRTQQEDSAVYLCASSLSASAYNEQFFGPGTRLTVL.

V gene TRBV28 combines with J gene TRBJ1-3; no clear D. In germline, CDR1 is MDHEN, CDR2 SYDVKM. The CDR3 has 16 amino acids. V lost 3 bases to trimming and J lost 0 bases, with 12 bases between them. The CDR3: CASSLFRKVSGNTIYF. The CDR3, as DNA: TGTGCCAGCAGTTTGTTTCGGAAGGTCTCTGGAAACACCATATATTTT.

This chain links TRBV29-1 with TRBJ2-7; a possible D gene is TRBD1 (5 bases). The germline V gene encodes CDR1 SQVTM and CDR2 ANQGSEA. With 1 base removed from V and 2 bases from J, the gap between germline ends came to 6 bases. The CDR3 has 12 amino acids. CDR3 sequence: CSVEGQTYEQYF. CDR3 coding DNA: TGCAGCGTTGAAGGACAGACCTACGAGCAGTACTTC.

The chain uses TRBV2 and TRBJ2-3, with 8 bases identical to TRBD2. From germline, CDR1 is SNHLY and CDR2 FYNNEI. Germline trimming cut 6 bases from V and 2 bases from J; bases unmatched to any gene: 7. The CDR3 is 15 residues long. The CDR3 DNA is TGTGCCAGCAGACAGACTAGCGCAAACACAGATACGCAGTATTTT. It codes for CASRQTSANTDTQYF.

This chain links TRBV5-1 with TRBJ1-6, with unresolved D. The CDR3 runs 14 residues. Deletions cut 7 bases from V and 9 bases from J, with 17 bases between. CDR1 SGHRS and CDR2 YFSETQ come from the germline V gene. CDR3 amino acids: CASRPRAVGSPLHF. The CDR3 bases are TGCGCCAGCCGCCCCCGGGCAGTGGGTTCACCCCTCCACTTT.

This clone was recorded only once. CDR3 sequence (DNA): TGTGCCACCAGCAGTACAGATACGCAGTATTTT. It yields the protein CATSSTDTQYF. The rearrangement links TRBV15 to TRBJ2-3; no definite D call. There are 11 residues in the CDR3. Between the trimmed V and J ends, which lost 3 bases and 3 bases, there was a span of 1 base. Germline V lookup: CDR1 LNHNV, CDR2 YYDKDF (reference sequence).

This CDR3 reads CASVRDRGRITEAFF. CDR3 DNA sequence: TGTGCCAGCGTCCGGGACAGGGGGAGGATCACTGAAGCTTTCTTT. The chain employs TRBV7-2 and TRBJ1-1; 11 positions agree with TRBD1. With 8 bases clipped from V and 4 bases from J, the junction kept 9 bases outside the gene matches. CDR1 is SGHTA, CDR2 FQGNSA, per germline. The CDR3 spans 15 residues.

The rearrangement uses TRBV10-3 and TRBJ1-1; D is unresolved. This CDR3 is 14 amino acids long. The V end was cut by 6 bases, the J end by 1 base, with 12 bases between. The germline CDR1 and CDR2 sequences are ENHRY and SYGVKD. CDR3 DNA: TGTGCCATCAGGACTCAATTGGGGAACACTGAAGCTTTCTTT. Translated: CAIRTQLGNTEAFF.

The table lists this clone with a count of one. V gene TRBV11-2 combines with J gene TRBJ1-2, with D unclear. This CDR3 is built from 13 residues. The germline V gene encodes CDR1 SGHAT and CDR2 FQNNGV. Trimming removed 5 bases at V and 2 bases at J, with 9 bases between. The CDR3: CASSTPANYGYTF. The CDR3 DNA reads TGTGCCAGCAGCACCCCGGCGAACTATGGCTACACCTTC.

The V call is TRBV28, the J call TRBJ1-2, with TRBD1 as a possible D gene (5 bases). The CDR3 extends over 14 amino acids. Germline CDR1 is MDHEN and CDR2 is SYDVKM. Trimming stripped 4 bases from V and 0 bases from J, with 9 bases between. The chain's CDR3 is CASSSLTANYGYTF. CDR3 DNA: TGTGCCAGCAGTTCCCTGACAGCTAACTATGGCTACACCTTC.

The chain links TRBV7-9 to TRBJ2-2; D possibly matches TRBD1 or TRBD2 (5 bases each). V dropped 6 bases and J dropped 4 bases, with 15 bases sitting between them. Per the germline V gene, CDR1 is SEHNR and CDR2 is FQNEAQ (reference sequence). This CDR3 is 15 amino acids long. CDR3 sequence reads: CASREGTGTTGELFF. CDR3 coding DNA: TGTGCCAGCAGAGAAGGGACGGGGACCACCGGGGAGCTGTTTTTT.

The rearrangement links TRBV6-4 to TRBJ2-1, with 7 bases identical to TRBD1. CDR1 MRHNA and CDR2 SNTAGT come from the germline V gene. V shed 0 bases and J 9 bases; nucleotides not matched to a gene: 2. The CDR3 runs 13 residues. The CDR3 is CASSDSSGGEQFF. The CDR3 DNA follows: TGTGCCAGCAGTGACTCATCAGGGGGTGAGCAGTTCTTC.

The rearrangement joins TRBV7-9 to TRBJ2-2, with a tentative D call TRBD2 (6 bases). Deletions cut 1 base from V and 3 bases from J, with 18 bases between. This CDR3 contains 18 residues. Germline V CDR1 and CDR2: SEHNR, FQNEAQ (reference sequence). CDR3 sequence reads: CASSLESGLATYTGELFF. The CDR3 DNA reads TGTGCCAGCAGCTTAGAATCCGGGCTAGCGACTTACACCGGGGAGCTGTTTTTT.